The following is a T cell receptor beta chain sequence with its context. The antigen is not known. Unique molecular identifier tags were affixed to discrete cDNA molecules. TCRdb re-called the 5' RACE reads with MiXCR, one entry per CDR3 protein. In the table there are around 61,000 distinct CDR3 sequences, under 14% of which are singletons. This sample was included in a study of early T cells in non-severe SARS-CoV-2 infection. Study-level information: The chains were unpaired, and the sequenced material was bulk RNA from unsorted whole blood.

Findings and limits, study-wide: Matching with VDJdb favored anti-spike CD8 responses (missing private and CD4 specificities).

V was shortened by 4 bases and J by 3 bases, with 11 bases between the two germline ends. The CDR3 is 14 residues long. Per the germline V gene, CDR1 is SGHKS and CDR2 is YYEKEE (reference sequence). This TCR was sampled from an adult who was a healthcare worker with PCR-confirmed SARS-CoV-2 infection or an uninfected control (not recorded which). Sequenced sample: whole blood. The gene calls are TRBV5-5 and TRBJ1-5, with a possible D match to TRBD1 (6 bases). Written as DNA, the CDR3 is TGTGCCAGCAGCCTGACAGGCGACAATCAGCCCCAGCATTTT. This sequence encodes CASSLTGDNQPQHF.